Listed below are T cell receptor beta chains from one sample, sequenced in a study of T cell repertoires in cytomegalovirus infection. One entry per CDR3 protein results from TCRdb running MiXCR on the reads. The data hold about 740,000 distinct CDR3 sequences, with less than 40% observed a single time. Material: PBMCs. These receptors were obtained from a human donor in good health (CMV status not recorded). Some clones in this sample may be carry-over from other donors' samples. Both conserved end residues are part of each CDR3. A D gene is named only where the DNA matches it firmly.

CASSSTGGPIPLHF TRBV28 TRBD1 TRBJ1-6
CSSSLHRDESYEQYF TRBV28 - TRBJ2-7
CASSTTGTGVGYTF TRBV6-2/TRBV6-3 TRBD1 TRBJ1-2
CATSRGGGEGQPQHF TRBV15 TRBD1 TRBJ1-5
CDSSQTTREQYF TRBV4-1 - TRBJ2-7
CASSLPGINYGYTF TRBV7-2 - TRBJ1-2
CASSDQSSGANVLTF TRBV19 - TRBJ2-6
CSLISGLAETQYF TRBV20-1 - TRBJ2-5
CSARDDTAGAGSYNEQFF TRBV20-1 TRBD2 TRBJ2-1
CASRIGSNQPQHF TRBV19 - TRBJ1-5
CASRLAGGVEFF TRBV27 TRBD2 TRBJ2-1
CASSVLGGSSYNEQFF TRBV28 - TRBJ2-1
CASSTGQPHNEQFF TRBV5-6 TRBD1 TRBJ2-1
CASSSKREGYEQYF TRBV7-9 TRBD2 TRBJ2-7
CASSLGLGGSSYEQYF TRBV7-6 - TRBJ2-7
CASSQDRGGGLLAAEAFF TRBV4-3 TRBD1 TRBJ1-1
CSVEDVPVRTTDTQYF TRBV29-1 - TRBJ2-3
CASSLPISGNTIYF TRBV7-2 - TRBJ1-3
CASKPSVAKNIHYF TRBV6-1 - TRBJ2-4
CASSEGTGREKLFF TRBV5-1 TRBD1 TRBJ1-4
CASTAGRFYNSPLHF TRBV4-1 - TRBJ1-6
CASSRRGTSGRAWDNEQFF TRBV7-9 TRBD2 TRBJ2-1
CASTARGTLDEQFF TRBV28 - TRBJ2-1
CATSSSGGSTEAFF TRBV24-1 TRBD1 TRBJ1-1
CSGDGQETQYF TRBV20-1 - TRBJ2-5
CASRKRTDSGNTIYF TRBV7-9 - TRBJ1-3
CASKIPRAGGSNTGELFF TRBV28 TRBD2 TRBJ2-2
CASSLWKGAPHSPLHF TRBV7-9 TRBD1 TRBJ1-6
CASRQERRGNTEAFF TRBV19 - TRBJ1-1
CASSPLTSGGPSYNEQFF TRBV7-6 TRBD2 TRBJ2-1
CASSDDRGDGGDTQYF TRBV12-3/TRBV12-4 - TRBJ2-3
CASSPRRGAQAYEQYF TRBV6-6 TRBD2 TRBJ2-7
CASSFRDRPLYGYTF TRBV27 - TRBJ1-2
CASSLSGSGEPLSYEQYF TRBV7-6 TRBD2 TRBJ2-7
CASNANLQGFTEAFF TRBV11-2 - TRBJ1-1
CASSDLGAANEKLFF TRBV7-2 - TRBJ1-4
CASSFGGIVTEAFF TRBV28 - TRBJ1-1
CASSLGVTGGFYEQYF TRBV5-6 TRBD1 TRBJ2-7
CASSPGQGRSGANVLTF TRBV7-2 TRBD1 TRBJ2-6
CSARDQHRSQPQHF TRBV20-1 - TRBJ1-5
CASSLGSQLQHF TRBV5-6 - TRBJ1-5